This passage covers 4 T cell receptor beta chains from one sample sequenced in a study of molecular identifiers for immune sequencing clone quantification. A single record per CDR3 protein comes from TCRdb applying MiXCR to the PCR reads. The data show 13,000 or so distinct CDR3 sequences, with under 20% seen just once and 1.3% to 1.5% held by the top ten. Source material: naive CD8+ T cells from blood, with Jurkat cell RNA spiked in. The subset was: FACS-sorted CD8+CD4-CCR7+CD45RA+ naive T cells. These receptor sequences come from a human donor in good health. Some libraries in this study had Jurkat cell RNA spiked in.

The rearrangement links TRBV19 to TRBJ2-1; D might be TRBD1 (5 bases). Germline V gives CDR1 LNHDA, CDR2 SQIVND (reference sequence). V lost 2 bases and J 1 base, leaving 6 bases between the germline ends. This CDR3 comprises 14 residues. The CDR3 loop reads CASSIQGSYNEQFF. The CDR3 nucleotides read TGTGCCAGTAGTATACAGGGATCCTACAATGAGCAGTTCTTC. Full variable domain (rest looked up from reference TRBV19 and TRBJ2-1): DGGITQSPKYLFRKEGQNVTLSCEQNLNHDAMYWYRQDPGQGLRLIYYSQIVNDFQKGDIAEGYSVSREKKESFPLTVTSAQKNPTAFYLCASSIQGSYNEQFFGPGTRLTVL.

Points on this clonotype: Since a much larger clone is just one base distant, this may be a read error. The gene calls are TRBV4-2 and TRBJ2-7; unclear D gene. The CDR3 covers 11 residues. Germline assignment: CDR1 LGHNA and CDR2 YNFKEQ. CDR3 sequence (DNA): TGTGCCAGCAGCCAGGGTTACGGGCAGTACTTC. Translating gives CASSQGYGQYF.

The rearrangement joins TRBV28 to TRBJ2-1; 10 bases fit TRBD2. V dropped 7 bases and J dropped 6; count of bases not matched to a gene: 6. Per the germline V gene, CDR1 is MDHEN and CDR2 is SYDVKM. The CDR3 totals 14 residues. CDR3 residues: CASTPTSGFNEQFF. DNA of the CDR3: TGTGCCAGCACCCCGACTAGCGGGTTCAATGAGCAGTTCTTC. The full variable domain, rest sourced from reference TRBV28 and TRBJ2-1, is DVKVTQSSRYLVKRTGEKVFLECVQDMDHENMFWYRQDPGLGLRLIYFSYDVKMKEKGDIPEGYSVSREKKERFSLILESASTNQTSMYLCASTPTSGFNEQFFGPGTRLTVL.

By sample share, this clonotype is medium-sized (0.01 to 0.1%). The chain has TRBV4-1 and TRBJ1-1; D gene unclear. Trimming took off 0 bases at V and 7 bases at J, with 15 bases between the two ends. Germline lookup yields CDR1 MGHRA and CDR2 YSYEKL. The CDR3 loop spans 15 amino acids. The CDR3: CASSQEPGSVGEAFF. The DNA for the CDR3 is TGCGCCAGCAGCCAAGAACCCGGGTCAGTAGGTGAAGCTTTCTTT.